This entry features one T cell receptor (beta chain) sequence. Germline CDR1 reads MNHNS; CDR2 reads SASEGT. The length of the CDR3 is 21 residues. V gave up 0 bases and J gave up 2 bases, with 26 bases separating them. The data were obtained in a study of T cell changes during pregnancy in multiple sclerosis. Sequenced by immunoSEQ multiplex PCR; TCRdb stores in-frame clones only, minus some. Found here are over 35,000 clones, around 94% of them singletons; the top ten hold around 1.2%. The input for sequencing was peripheral blood, taken before pregnancy. The chain joins TRBV6-1 to TRBJ1-5, with D possibly TRBD1 on 6 matching bases. The source of this sequence is a female donor with multiple sclerosis, enrolled in a pregnancy study. The CDR3 sequence is CASSEALSDRVGGRGNQPQHF. CDR3 bases: TGTGCCAGCAGTGAAGCGCTTTCGGATCGGGTGGGGGGGCGAGGCAATCAGCCCCAGCATTTT.